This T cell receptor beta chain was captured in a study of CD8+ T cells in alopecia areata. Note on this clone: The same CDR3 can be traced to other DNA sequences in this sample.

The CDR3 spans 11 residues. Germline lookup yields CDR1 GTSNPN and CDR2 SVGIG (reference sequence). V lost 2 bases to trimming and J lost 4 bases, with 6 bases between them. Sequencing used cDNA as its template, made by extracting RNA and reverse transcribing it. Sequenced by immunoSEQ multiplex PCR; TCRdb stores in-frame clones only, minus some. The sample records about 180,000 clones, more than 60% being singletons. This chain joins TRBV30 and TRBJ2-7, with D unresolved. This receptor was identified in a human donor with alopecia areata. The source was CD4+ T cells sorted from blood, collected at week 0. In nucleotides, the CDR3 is TGTGCCTGGAGTAACCTATACGAGCAGTACTTC. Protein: CAWSNLYEQYF.